The 23 T cell receptor beta chains below were found in one sample sequenced in a study of radiotherapy plus CTLA-4 blockade in lung cancer. The data were produced by immunoSEQ multiplex PCR, yet TCRdb's version contains in-frame clones alone and is incomplete. The data show tens of thousands of clones, roughly 78% seen once. The sequencing used peripheral blood, collected from a patient treated with radiotherapy plus ipilimumab. Source of these receptors: a human donor with non-small cell lung cancer who had a complete response to radiotherapy plus ipilimumab.

This chain connects TRBV30 to TRBJ2-5, with 8 bases matching TRBD1. The germline V gene has CDR1 GTSNPN and CDR2 SVGIG (reference sequence). With V trimmed by 4 bases and J by 4 bases, 29 bases remained unmatched. There are 21 residues in the CDR3. CDR3 DNA sequence: TGTGCCTGGACCAAAGGACAGGGAATATTTCTGAAGACAGGGAATGGAGAGACCCAGTACTTC. Translation gives CAWTKGQGIFLKTGNGETQYF.

V and J are TRBV30 and TRBJ1-1; D remains ambiguous. The CDR3 has 13 amino acids. Trimming took 0 bases from V and 1 from J, leaving 6 bases between them. Germline values: CDR1 GTSNPN, CDR2 SVGIG (reference sequence). CDR3 protein: CAWSVSENTEAFF. The CDR3 DNA reads as TGTGCCTGGAGTGTCTCAGAGAACACTGAAGCTTTCTTT.

V gene TRBV28 combines with J gene TRBJ2-3; the match to TRBD2 covers 12 bases. Germline CDR1 MDHEN, CDR2 SYDVKM. V was pared by 7 bases and J by 0 bases, with 8 bases of the junction left unmatched. The CDR3 has 17 amino acids. The CDR3 DNA is TGTGCCAGCACGGGGACTAGCGGGCTCTCTAGCACAGATACGCAGTATTTT. Translating gives CASTGTSGLSSTDTQYF.

The chain recombines TRBV7-9 with TRBJ2-1, with 9 nucleotides matching TRBD2. CDR3 length: 18 amino acids. Per the germline V gene, CDR1 is SEHNR and CDR2 is FQNEAQ (reference sequence). J gave up 0 bases and V 3 bases, and 9 bases lay outside the gene matches. DNA for the CDR3: TGTGCCAGCAGCTTCCCCGGGACTAGCCTAGCCTCCTACAATGAGCAGTTCTTC. Translation: CASSFPGTSLASYNEQFF.

The chain joins TRBV10-1 to TRBJ1-3, with D unresolved. Trimming removed 4 bases from V and 0 bases from J, with 4 bases in between. The CDR3 consists of 13 residues. Germline CDR1 reads WNHNN; CDR2 reads SYGVQD (reference sequence). The CDR3 nucleotides are TGCGCCAGCAGTGGGACCTCTGGAAACACCATATATTTT. This encodes CASSGTSGNTIYF.

J is TRBJ1-1 and V is TRBV18; D might be TRBD1 (5 bases). V gave up 3 bases and J gave up 4 bases, with 18 bases separating them. The CDR3 sequence is 16 residues long. Germline CDR1 and CDR2: KGHSH and LQKENI. CDR3 protein: CASSPQGYWLGTEAFF. The DNA for the CDR3 is TGTGCCAGCTCACCGCAGGGTTACTGGTTGGGCACTGAAGCTTTCTTT.

The sample holds a few counts of this clone. V and J are TRBV10-1 and TRBJ2-7; D gene uncertain. This CDR3 contains 13 residues. Germline CDR1 WNHNN, CDR2 SYGVQD (reference sequence). The germline V and J ends were trimmed by 0 bases and 3 bases, with 6 bases remaining between them. The CDR3 here is CASSESINYEQYF. The CDR3 nucleotides are TGCGCCAGCAGTGAGTCGATTAACTACGAGCAGTACTTC.

The table lists this clone with a few counts. The chain employs TRBV4-1 and TRBJ1-2; D call uncertain. Germline values: CDR1 MGHRA, CDR2 YSYEKL. CDR3 length equals 16 residues. V gave up 3 bases and J gave up 5 bases, with 19 bases separating them. CDR3 in DNA: TGCGCCAGCAGCCAGCTTCTACCTCCGACGACGTATGGCTACACCTTC. This encodes CASSQLLPPTTYGYTF.

With regard to this clone: Relative to the germline gene, one junction end is altered; a read error may explain this. This chain joins TRBV9 and TRBJ1-6; TRBD1 is a possible D gene (6 bases). Germline assignment: CDR1 SGDLS and CDR2 YYNGEE. The CDR3 totals 14 residues. The CDR3 sequence: CASTRGQGSSPLHF. CDR3 bases: TGCGCCTCCACCCGGGGCCAGGGGAGTTCACCCCTCCACTTT.

The J gene is TRBJ1-1, the V gene TRBV7-9; D call uncertain. The CDR3 is 14 residues long. Trimming removed 3 bases at V and 7 bases at J, with 15 bases between. Germline assignment: CDR1 SEHNR and CDR2 FQNEAQ (reference sequence). CDR3 in amino acids: CASSFWTGRGEAFF. The CDR3 nucleotides read TGTGCCAGCAGCTTTTGGACCGGGCGAGGTGAAGCTTTCTTT.

The chain couples TRBV2 to TRBJ2-3; TRBD1 matches 9 bases. The germline gives CDR1 SNHLY, CDR2 FYNNEI. The trim removed 6 bases at V and 2 bases at J, leaving 6 bases unmatched. The CDR3 is 15 residues long. CDR3 loop: CASSPGTGNTDTQYF. CDR3 nucleotide sequence: TGTGCCAGCAGCCCGGGGACAGGGAACACAGATACGCAGTATTTT.

The V call is TRBV30, the J call TRBJ1-3, with D unresolved. The CDR3 consists of 16 residues. CDR1 and CDR2 from the germline V gene are GTSNPN and SVGIG (reference sequence). The V end lost 0 bases, the J end lost 0 bases, and 12 bases lay between the germline ends. CDR3 in amino acids: CAWSVGGRASGNTIYF. The DNA of the CDR3 is TGTGCCTGGAGTGTAGGTGGAAGGGCCTCTGGAAACACCATATATTTT.

This clone was found a few times. CDR3 sequence reads: CASRGTGLGGEQYV. For the CDR3, the DNA is TGTGCCAGCAGGGGTACCGGCTTAGGGGGCGAGCAGTACGTC. This chain links TRBV6-5 with TRBJ2-7, with D possibly being TRBD1 (6 bases). V was cut by 6 bases and J by 6 bases, with 18 bases left in between. CDR3 size: 14 residues. CDR1 and CDR2 (germline): MNHEY, SVGAGI.

This chain uses TRBV7-2 with TRBJ1-5, with D perhaps matching TRBD1 (6 bases). Germline assignment: CDR1 SGHTA and CDR2 FQGNSA. This CDR3 is 15 amino acids long. V gave up 0 bases and J gave up 3 bases, with 9 bases separating them. The DNA for the CDR3 is TGTGCCAGCAGCTTAGCATCAGGGGTCAATCAGCCCCAGCATTTT. It translates to CASSLASGVNQPQHF.

For the CDR3, the DNA is TGTGCCAGCAGCTCCGCCACCAGACAGGGGCCCCACACCGGGGAGCTGTTTTTT. It specifies CASSSATRQGPHTGELFF. This chain links TRBV7-9 with TRBJ2-2; the match to TRBD1 covers 8 bases. The CDR3 has 18 amino acids. The V segment lost 4 bases and the J segment 3 bases; nucleotides outside the gene matches: 13. The germline CDR1 and CDR2 sequences are SEHNR and FQNEAQ (reference sequence).

J is TRBJ2-7 and V is TRBV4-3, with TRBD2 matching 7 bases. Per germline, CDR1 LGHNA and CDR2 YSLEER. The CDR3 has 17 residues. Germline trimming cut 0 bases from V and 2 bases from J; bases unmatched to any gene: 10. CDR3 loop: CASSQDIPSGFAYEQYF. The CDR3 bases are TGCGCCAGCAGCCAAGATATCCCTAGCGGATTCGCCTACGAGCAGTACTTC.

The CDR3 loop is CASSPDRLVGNTIYF. DNA of the CDR3: TGTGCCAGCAGTCCCGACAGGCTGGTTGGAAACACCATATATTTT. The chain employs TRBV6-5 and TRBJ1-3, with a tentative D call TRBD1 (6 bases). The CDR3 has 15 amino acids. Germline CDR1 and CDR2: MNHEY and SVGAGI. The V end lost 5 bases, the J end lost 3 bases, and 14 bases lay between the germline ends.

The chain employs TRBV5-1 and TRBJ1-1; no clear D. Germline V gene lookup returns CDR1 SGHRS and CDR2 YFSETQ. The germline V and J ends were trimmed by 5 bases and 0 bases, with 8 bases remaining between them. This CDR3 has 13 residues. The CDR3 protein is CASRGQMNTEAFF. In nucleotides, the CDR3 is TGCGCCAGCAGAGGTCAGATGAACACTGAAGCTTTCTTT.

This clone has more than one count but fewer than ten. The V and J genes are TRBV6-1 and TRBJ1-2; D unclear. Germline V CDR1 and CDR2: MNHNS, SASEGT. CDR3 length: 13 amino acids. The ends were cut back, 6 bases at V and 3 bases at J, with 11 bases in the middle. CDR3 loop: CASSPSTDYGYTF. The CDR3 bases are TGTGCCAGCAGCCCTTCGACCGACTATGGCTACACCTTC.

The CDR3 region is CASNQDRGYEQYF. The CDR3 region has the DNA TGTGCCAGCAATCAGGACAGGGGATACGAGCAGTACTTC. The V gene is TRBV6-6, the J gene TRBJ2-7; TRBD1 aligns across 9 bases. Germline V lookup: CDR1 MNHNY, CDR2 SVGAGI (reference sequence). This CDR3 has 13 amino acids. Losses at the gene ends were 7 bases for V and 4 bases for J; bases not matched to a gene: 5.

V and J are TRBV6-1 and TRBJ2-1; D possibly corresponds to TRBD1 (5 bases). CDR3 length: 14 residues. Trimming pared 3 bases from V and 9 bases from J, leaving 15 bases between. From germline, CDR1 is MNHNS and CDR2 SASEGT. In DNA form, the CDR3 reads TGTGCCAGCAGTGATAGGCTGGGTAGGGGTGAGCAGTTCTTC. Translating it yields CASSDRLGRGEQFF.

This clone was seen only a few times. This chain uses TRBV1 with TRBJ1-4; whether TRBD1, the table's D call, matches the DNA was not checked. TRBV1 is annotated as a pseudogene. The CDR3 has 16 residues. CDR3 loop: CTSSHRDRGSGEKLFF. CDR3 nucleotides: TGCACCAGCAGCCACAGAGACAGGGGGAGCGGTGAAAAACTGTTTTTT.

Sample share makes this clone medium-sized. V gene TRBV6-5 combines with J gene TRBJ1-2; D is ambiguous. V dropped 5 bases and J dropped 8 bases, with 18 bases sitting between them. The germline CDR1 and CDR2 sequences are MNHEY and SVGAGI. The length of the CDR3 is 14 residues. The CDR3 sequence is CASSRITAVGGYTF. The CDR3 region has the DNA TGTGCCAGCAGTCGCATTACAGCGGTGGGAGGCTACACCTTC.